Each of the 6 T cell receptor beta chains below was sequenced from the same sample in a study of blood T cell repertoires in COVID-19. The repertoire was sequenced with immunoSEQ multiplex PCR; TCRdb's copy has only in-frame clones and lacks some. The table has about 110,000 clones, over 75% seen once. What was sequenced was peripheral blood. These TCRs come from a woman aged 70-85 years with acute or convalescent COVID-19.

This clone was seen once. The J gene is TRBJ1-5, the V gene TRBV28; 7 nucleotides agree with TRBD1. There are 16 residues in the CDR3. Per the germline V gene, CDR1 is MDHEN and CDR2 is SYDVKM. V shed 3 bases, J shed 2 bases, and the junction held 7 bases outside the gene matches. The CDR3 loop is CASSLHTGEGNQPQHF. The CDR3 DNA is TGTGCCAGCAGTTTGCACACAGGGGAGGGCAATCAGCCCCAGCATTTT.

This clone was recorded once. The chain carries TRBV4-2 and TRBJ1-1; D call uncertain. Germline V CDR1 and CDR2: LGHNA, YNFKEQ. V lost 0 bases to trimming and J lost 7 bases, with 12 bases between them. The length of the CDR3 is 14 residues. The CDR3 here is CASSQDFPGSEAFF. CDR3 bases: TGTGCCAGCAGCCAAGACTTCCCGGGAAGTGAAGCTTTCTTT.

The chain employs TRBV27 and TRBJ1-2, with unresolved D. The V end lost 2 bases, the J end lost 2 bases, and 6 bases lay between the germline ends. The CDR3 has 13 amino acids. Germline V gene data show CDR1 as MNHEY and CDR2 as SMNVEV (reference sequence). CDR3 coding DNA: TGTGCCAGCAGTTTAGGGAGGAACTATGGCTACACCTTC. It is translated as CASSLGRNYGYTF.

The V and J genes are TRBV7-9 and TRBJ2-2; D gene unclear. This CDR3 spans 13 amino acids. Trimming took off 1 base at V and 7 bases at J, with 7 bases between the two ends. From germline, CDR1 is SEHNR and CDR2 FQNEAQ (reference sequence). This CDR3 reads CASSLVSVGELFF. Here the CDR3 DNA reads TGTGCCAGCAGCTTAGTTTCCGTCGGGGAGCTGTTTTTT.

For the CDR3, the DNA is TGTGCCAGCAGCCGGACAGGGACTAACTATGGCTACACCTTC. Encoded protein: CASSRTGTNYGYTF. This chain joins TRBV9 and TRBJ1-2; 8 bases map to TRBD1. The V segment lost 4 bases and the J segment 0 bases; nucleotides outside the gene matches: 2. Germline loops: CDR1 SGDLS, CDR2 YYNGEE. The length of the CDR3 is 14 residues.

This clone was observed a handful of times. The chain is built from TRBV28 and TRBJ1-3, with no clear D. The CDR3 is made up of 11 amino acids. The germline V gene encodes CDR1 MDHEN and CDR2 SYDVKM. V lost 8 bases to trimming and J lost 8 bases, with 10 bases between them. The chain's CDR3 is CASAREDTIYF. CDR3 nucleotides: TGTGCCAGCGCACGGGAGGACACCATATATTTT.